This TCR beta chain comes out of a study of control samples from healthy donors and cancer patients. TCRdb's copy holds only in-frame clones and misses some; the assay was immunoSEQ multiplex PCR. The sample holds roughly 450,000 clones, about nine tenths seen once. V trimming: 3 bases; J trimming: 4 bases; junction bases outside the gene matches: 4. The germline gives CDR1 SQVTM, CDR2 ANQGSEA. The CDR3 consists of 14 residues. This sequence joins TRBV29-1 and TRBJ1-1, with TRBD1 matching over 11 bases. The source is a middle-aged man with head and neck cancer. The sample was PBMCs. The CDR3 DNA reads as TGCAGCGTTGAGGGTGGGACAGGGGGCACTGAAGCTTTCTTT. This codes for CSVEGGTGGTEAFF.